This record looks at one T cell receptor beta chain sequence and its context. This sample was taken from a study of Ad26.COV2.S vaccination and SARS-CoV-2 variants. The table came from immunoSEQ multiplex PCR; TCRdb's copy has only in-frame clones and leaves some out. This table has about 400,000 clones, about 88% appearing once. Sample treatment: around 19 received Ad26.COV2.S at low or high dose, single or two shots; 5 received placebo; per-sample allocation not given. Repertoires come from day 63 after the first vaccine or placebo injection. In germline, CDR1 is ENHRY, CDR2 SYGVKD. Trimming shortened V by 6 bases and J by 10 bases, and 22 bases separated the two germline ends. This CDR3 is 16 amino acids long.

The input for sequencing was peripheral blood, taken in a trial of Ad26.COV2.S vaccine versus placebo. This chain links TRBV10-3 with TRBJ1-6, with a tentative D call TRBD1 (6 bases). This sequence was found in a person between 18 and 65 years old who received the Ad26.COV2.S COVID-19 vaccine or a placebo. The CDR3 DNA follows: TGTGCCATCAGGGAAACCCTACAGGGAGGTTGGTCACCCCTCCACTTT. Its protein product is CAIRETLQGGWSPLHF.